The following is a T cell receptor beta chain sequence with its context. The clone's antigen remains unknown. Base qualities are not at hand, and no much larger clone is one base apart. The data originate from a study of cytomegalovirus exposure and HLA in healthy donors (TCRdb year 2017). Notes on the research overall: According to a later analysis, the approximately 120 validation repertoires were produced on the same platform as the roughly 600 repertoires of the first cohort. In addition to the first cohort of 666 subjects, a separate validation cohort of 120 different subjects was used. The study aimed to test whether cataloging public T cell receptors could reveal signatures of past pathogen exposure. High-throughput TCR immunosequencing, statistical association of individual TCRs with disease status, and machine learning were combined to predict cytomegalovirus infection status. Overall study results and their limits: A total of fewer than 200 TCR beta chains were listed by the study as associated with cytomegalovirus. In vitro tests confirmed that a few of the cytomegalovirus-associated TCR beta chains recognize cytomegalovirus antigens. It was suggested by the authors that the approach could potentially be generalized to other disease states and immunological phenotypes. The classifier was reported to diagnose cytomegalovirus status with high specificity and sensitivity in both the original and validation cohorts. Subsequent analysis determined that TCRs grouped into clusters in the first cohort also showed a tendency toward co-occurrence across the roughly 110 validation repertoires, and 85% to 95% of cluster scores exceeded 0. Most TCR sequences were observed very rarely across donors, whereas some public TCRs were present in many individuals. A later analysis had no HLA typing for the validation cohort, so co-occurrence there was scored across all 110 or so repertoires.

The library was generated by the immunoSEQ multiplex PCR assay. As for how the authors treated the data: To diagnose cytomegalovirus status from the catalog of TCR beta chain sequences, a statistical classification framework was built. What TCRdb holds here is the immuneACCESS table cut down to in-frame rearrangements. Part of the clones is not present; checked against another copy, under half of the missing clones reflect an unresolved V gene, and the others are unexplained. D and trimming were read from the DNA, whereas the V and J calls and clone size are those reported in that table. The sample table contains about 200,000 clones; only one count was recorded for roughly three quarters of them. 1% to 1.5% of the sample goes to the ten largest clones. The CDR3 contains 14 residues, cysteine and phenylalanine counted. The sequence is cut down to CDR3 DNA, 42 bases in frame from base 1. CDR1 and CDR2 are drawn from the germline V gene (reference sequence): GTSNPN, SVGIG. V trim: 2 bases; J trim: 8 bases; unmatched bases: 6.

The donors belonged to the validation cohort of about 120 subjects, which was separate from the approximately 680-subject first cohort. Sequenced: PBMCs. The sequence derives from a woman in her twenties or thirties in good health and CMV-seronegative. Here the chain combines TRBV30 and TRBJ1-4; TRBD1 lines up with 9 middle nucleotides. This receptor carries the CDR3 CAWSITGGDEKLFF. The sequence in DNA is TGTGCCTGGAGTATAACAGGGGGCGACGAAAAACTGTTTTTT.